This entry describes one T cell receptor beta chain. The data are from a study of blood T cell repertoires in COVID-19. Germline assignment: CDR1 SQVTM and CDR2 ANQGSEA. The CDR3 sequence is 12 residues long. Trimming at V came to 7 bases and at J to 8 bases, leaving 8 bases not matched to a gene. This table comes from immunoSEQ multiplex PCR, and its TCRdb copy is limited to in-frame clones, with some not included. The profile shows about 190,000 clones, about 90% of them singletons. The specimen sequenced was peripheral blood. The rearrangement uses TRBV29-1 and TRBJ1-2; 9 bases line up with TRBD1. This TCR derives from a man in his fifties or sixties with active or convalescent COVID-19. CDR3 residues: CSAMTGGRGYTF. CDR3 nucleotide sequence: TGCAGCGCTATGACAGGGGGTCGGGGCTACACCTTC.